The T cell receptor (beta chain) under discussion was sequenced for a study of CD8 T cells in Susac syndrome. Notes on this clonotype: The junction does not match germline at one end; this may be a read error.

When the RNA was reverse transcribed, random hexamers were used with an input of roughly 0.45 to 1 ug. The method of amplification for TCR beta CDR3 was immunoSEQ multiplex PCR, covering 54 Vbeta and 13 Jbeta. In TCRdb, the immunoSEQ multiplex PCR reads were re-called with MiXCR into one record per CDR3 protein. The table has approximately 230,000 distinct CDR3 sequences, just over 90% seen once. Multiple sclerosis controls were treatment-naive patients with stable or active relapsing-remitting disease. Germline assignment: CDR1 SQVTM and CDR2 ANQGSEA. The CDR3 consists of 11 residues. The V gene is TRBV29-1, the J gene TRBJ2-7; D ambiguous. The specimen sequenced was CD4+ T cells from PBMCs. This receptor was identified in a human donor with multiple sclerosis. The CDR3 spells CSVLTGYEQNF. The CDR3 DNA reads as TGCAGCGTCCTCACCGGATACGAGCAGAACTTC.